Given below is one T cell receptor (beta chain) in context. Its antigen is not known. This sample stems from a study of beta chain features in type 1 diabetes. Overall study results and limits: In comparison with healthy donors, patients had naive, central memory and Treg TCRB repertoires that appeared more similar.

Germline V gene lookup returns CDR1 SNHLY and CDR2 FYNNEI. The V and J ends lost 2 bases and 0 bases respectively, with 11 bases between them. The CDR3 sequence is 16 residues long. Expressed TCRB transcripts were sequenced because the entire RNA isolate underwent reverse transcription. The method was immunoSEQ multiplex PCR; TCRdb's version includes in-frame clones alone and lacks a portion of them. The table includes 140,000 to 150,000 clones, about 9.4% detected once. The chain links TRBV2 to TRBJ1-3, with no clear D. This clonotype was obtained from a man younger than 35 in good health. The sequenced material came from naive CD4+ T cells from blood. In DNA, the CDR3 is TGTGCCAGCAGTGAAAGCATCACGCTCTCTGGAAACACCATATATTTT. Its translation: CASSESITLSGNTIYF.